The T cell receptor (beta chain) under discussion was sequenced for a study of T cells in localized non-small cell lung cancer (TCRdb year 2020). General notes on the study: T cell repertoires of 236 early-stage NSCLC patients were analyzed, with tumors being compared against uninvolved tumor-adjacent lungs. The mean age of the NSCLC patients was under 70 years, with 130 or so men and around 100 women. The cohort consisted of approximately 240 treatment-naive NSCLC patients whose localized lung tumors had been resected. Broad study findings and their caveats: Uninvolved tumor-adjacent lung showed the highest T cell clonality, higher than tumor, which suggests more focused antigenic responses in the uninvolved tumor-adjacent lung. Because multi-region sequencing of the tumors was not done, intratumor heterogeneity could not be ruled out. Longer overall survival was associated with higher T cell density in blood, whereas shorter survival was associated with higher clonality in adjacent lung. Since the design was exploratory, TCR variables were selected using unadjusted p-values with no false-discovery rate correction. A median of roughly 60 of the top 100 tumor clones were detected in paired uninvolved adjacent lung, and 28 of these tumor clones were also found among the top 100 clones of the paired uninvolved adjacent lung.

A remark on this clone: What this receptor recognizes is not known. Base-call qualities are not available, and no considerably larger clone is one nucleotide away.

Trimming costs V 0 bases and J 5 bases, and their ends lie 20 bases apart. From cysteine to phenylalanine, the CDR3 is 17 amino acids long. Only the CDR3 DNA stays, 51 bases, in frame from base 1. Sequences SGHNT (CDR1) and YYREEE (CDR2) are obtained from the germline V gene (reference sequence). At diagnosis, peripheral blood, uninvolved tumor-adjacent lung and tumor were collected and were preserved as a mix of fresh-frozen and FFPE material. For TCR repertoire profiling, the blood samples were analyzed as peripheral blood mononuclear cells. The immunoSEQ Assay was used to sequence TCR beta CDR3 regions from DNA. Regarding the original processing steps: To compute T cell density, TCR beta template counts were normalized to usable DNA, which was estimated by amplifying housekeeping genes. Richness was estimated using the preseqR package, with extrapolation to 400,000 templates for PBMC samples and to 120,000 templates for tissue samples. Clonality was taken to be one minus Pielou's evenness. To identify tissue-enriched TCRs, differential abundance testing was run on productive amino-acid clonotypes with a minimum total count of 5 and an alpha of 0.1. Repertoire overlap between compartments was quantified with the Jaccard Index and Morisita Overlap Index. GLIPH grouped TCR beta CDR3s together with public tetramer-defined viral CDR3s, and a viral motif had to include at least three viral sequences and show V-gene enrichment. In TCRdb, the immuneACCESS table is reduced to in-frame sequences with V and J assigned. These tables do not hold every clone; where another copy was compared, an unresolved V gene accounts for under half, and the others remain unexplained. The V and J calls and clone size come from that table; D and trimming were worked out from the DNA. This sample comprises more than 45,000 clones, roughly 88% of them detected only once. In total, the top ten clones hold 15% to 20% of the sample.

This clonotype was sampled from a male donor at least 60 years old with stage III squamous cell lung carcinoma. The chain is made from TRBV5-4 and TRBJ1-1; no D gene can be assigned with confidence. The starting material was peripheral blood, obtained before any cancer treatment. This receptor carries the CDR3 CASSLGTDFRGRTEAFF. The nucleotide sequence is given as TGTGCCAGCAGCTTGGGGACTGACTTCCGTGGGCGGACTGAAGCTTTCTTT. Where the CDR3 stops, the reference TRBV5-4 and TRBJ1-1 genes take over; the full variable domain is ETGVTQSPTHLIKTRGQQVTLRCSSQSGHNTVSWYQQALGQGPQFIFQYYREEENGRGNFPPRFSGLQFPNYSSELNVNALELDDSALYLCASSLGTDFRGRTEAFFGQGTRLTVV.